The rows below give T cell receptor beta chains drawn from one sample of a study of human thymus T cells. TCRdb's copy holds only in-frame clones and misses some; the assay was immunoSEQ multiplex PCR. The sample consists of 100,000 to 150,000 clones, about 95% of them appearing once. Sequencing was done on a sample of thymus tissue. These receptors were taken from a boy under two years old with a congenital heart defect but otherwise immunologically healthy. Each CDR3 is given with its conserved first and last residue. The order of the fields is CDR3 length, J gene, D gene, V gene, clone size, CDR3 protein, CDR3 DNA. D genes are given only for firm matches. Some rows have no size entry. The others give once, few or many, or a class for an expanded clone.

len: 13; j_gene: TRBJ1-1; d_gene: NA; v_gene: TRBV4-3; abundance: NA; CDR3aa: CASSQDRNTEAFF; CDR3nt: TGCGCCAGCAGCCAAGACAGGAACACTGAAGCTTTCTTT
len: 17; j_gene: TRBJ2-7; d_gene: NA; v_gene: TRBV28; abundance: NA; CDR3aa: CASSLSRQLARTYEQYF; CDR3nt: TGTGCCAGCAGTTTATCCCGACAGCTAGCCAGGACCTACGAGCAGTACTTC
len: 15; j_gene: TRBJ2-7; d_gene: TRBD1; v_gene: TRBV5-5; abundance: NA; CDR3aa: CASSRAGQGAYEQYF; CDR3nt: TGTGCCAGCAGCCGGGCCGGACAGGGGGCGTACGAGCAGTACTTC
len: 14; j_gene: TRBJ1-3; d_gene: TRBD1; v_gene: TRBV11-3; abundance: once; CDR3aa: CASTPGGGGNTIYF; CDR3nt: TGTGCCAGCACCCCAGGGGGGGGCGGAAACACCATATATTTT
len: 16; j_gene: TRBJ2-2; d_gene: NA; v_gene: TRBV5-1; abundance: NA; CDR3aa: CASSLAQGHHTGELFF; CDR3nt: TGCGCCAGCAGCTTGGCCCAGGGACATCACACCGGGGAGCTGTTTTTT
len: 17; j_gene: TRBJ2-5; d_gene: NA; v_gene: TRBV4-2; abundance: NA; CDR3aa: CASSPATGWVSRETQYF; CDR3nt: TGTGCCAGCAGCCCTGCGACGGGTTGGGTCTCGAGAGAGACCCAGTACTTC
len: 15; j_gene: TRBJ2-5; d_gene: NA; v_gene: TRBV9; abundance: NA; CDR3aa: CASSDGGSPGETQYF; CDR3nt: TGTGCCAGCAGCGACGGGGGTTCCCCGGGGGAGACCCAGTACTTC
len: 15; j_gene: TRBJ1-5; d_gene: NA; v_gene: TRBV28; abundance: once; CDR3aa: CASSFLVGGNQPQHF; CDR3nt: TGTGCCAGCAGTTTTTTAGTAGGGGGCAATCAGCCCCAGCATTTT
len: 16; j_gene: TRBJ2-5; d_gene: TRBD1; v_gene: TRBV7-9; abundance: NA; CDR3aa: CASSPEQGAREETQYF; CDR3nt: TGTGCCAGCAGCCCCGAACAGGGGGCAAGGGAGGAGACCCAGTACTTC
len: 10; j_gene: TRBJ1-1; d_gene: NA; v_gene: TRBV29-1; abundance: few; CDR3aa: CSVRDPEAFF; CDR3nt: TGCAGCGTCAGGGACCCTGAAGCTTTCTTT
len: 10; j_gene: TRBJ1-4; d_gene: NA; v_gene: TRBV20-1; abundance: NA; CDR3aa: CSARAEKLFF; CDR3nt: TGCAGTGCTAGAGCGGAGAAACTGTTTTTT
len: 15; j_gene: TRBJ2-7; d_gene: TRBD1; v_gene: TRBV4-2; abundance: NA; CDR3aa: CASSHDREQRSEQYF; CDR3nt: TGTGCCAGCAGCCACGACAGGGAGCAAAGAAGCGAGCAGTACTTC
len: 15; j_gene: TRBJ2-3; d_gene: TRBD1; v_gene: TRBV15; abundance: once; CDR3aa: CATSPQDRDVDTQYF; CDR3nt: TGTGCCACCAGCCCTCAGGACAGGGATGTAGATACGCAGTATTTT
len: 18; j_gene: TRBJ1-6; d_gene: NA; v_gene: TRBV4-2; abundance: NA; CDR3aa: CASSQPRALGRGNSPLHF; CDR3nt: TGTGCCAGCAGCCAACCCCGAGCCTTGGGGCGCGGTAATTCACCCCTCCACTTT
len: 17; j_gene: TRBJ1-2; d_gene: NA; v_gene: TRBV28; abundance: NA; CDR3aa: CASSFTFPGTPVFGYTF; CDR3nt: TGTGCCAGCAGTTTCACTTTTCCAGGGACACCCGTGTTTGGCTACACCTTC
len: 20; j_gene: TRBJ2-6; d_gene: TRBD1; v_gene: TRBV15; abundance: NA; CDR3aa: CATSRSPRDREHSGANVLTF; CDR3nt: TGTGCCACCAGCAGAAGCCCCCGGGACAGGGAACACTCTGGGGCCAACGTCCTGACTTTC
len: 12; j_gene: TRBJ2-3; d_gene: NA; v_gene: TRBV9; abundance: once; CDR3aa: CASSSGVDTQYF; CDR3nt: TGTGCCAGCAGTTCGGGCGTAGATACGCAGTATTTT
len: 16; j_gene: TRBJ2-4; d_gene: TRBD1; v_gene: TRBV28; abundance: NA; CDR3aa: CASSLWTGKGKNIQYF; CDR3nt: TGTGCCAGCAGTTTATGGACAGGGAAGGGCAAAAACATTCAGTACTTC
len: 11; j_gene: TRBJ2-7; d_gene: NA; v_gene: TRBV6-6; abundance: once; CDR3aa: CASSYTYEQYF; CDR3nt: TGTGCCAGCAGTTACACCTACGAGCAGTACTTC
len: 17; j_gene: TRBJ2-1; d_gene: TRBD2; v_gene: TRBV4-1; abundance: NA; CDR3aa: CASSPTRSGGPWNEQFF; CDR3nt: TGCGCCAGCAGCCCAACTAGGAGCGGGGGGCCGTGGAATGAGCAGTTCTTC
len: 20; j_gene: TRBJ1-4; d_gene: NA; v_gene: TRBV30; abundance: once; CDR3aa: CAWSVISVVVPRGDNEKLFF; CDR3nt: TGTGCCTGGAGTGTAATCTCTGTTGTGGTTCCCCGTGGGGATAATGAAAAACTGTTTTTT
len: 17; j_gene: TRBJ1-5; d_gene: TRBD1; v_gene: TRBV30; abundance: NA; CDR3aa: CAWSHSTGDHSNQPQHF; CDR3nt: TGTGCCTGGAGTCATAGTACAGGGGACCATAGCAATCAGCCCCAGCATTTT
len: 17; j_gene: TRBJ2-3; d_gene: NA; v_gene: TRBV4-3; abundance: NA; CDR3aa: CASSQDLGGRNTDTQYF; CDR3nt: TGCGCCAGCAGCCAAGATCTCGGCGGCCGTAACACAGATACGCAGTATTTT
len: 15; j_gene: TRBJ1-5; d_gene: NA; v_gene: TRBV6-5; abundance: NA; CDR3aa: CASSSPVIGNQPQHF; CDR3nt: TGTGCCAGCAGTTCACCCGTAATCGGCAATCAGCCCCAGCATTTT